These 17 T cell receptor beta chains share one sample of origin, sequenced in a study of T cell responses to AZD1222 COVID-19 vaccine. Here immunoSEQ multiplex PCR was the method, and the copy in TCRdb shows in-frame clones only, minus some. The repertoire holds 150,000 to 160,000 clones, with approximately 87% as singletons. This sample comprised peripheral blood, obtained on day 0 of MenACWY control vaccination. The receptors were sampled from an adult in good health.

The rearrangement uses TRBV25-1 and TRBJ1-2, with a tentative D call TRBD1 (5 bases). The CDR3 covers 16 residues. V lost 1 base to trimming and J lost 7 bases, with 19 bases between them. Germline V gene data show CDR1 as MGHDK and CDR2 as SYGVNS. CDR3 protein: CASSEFRVPDLRGYTF. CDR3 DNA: TGTGCCAGCAGTGAATTCAGGGTCCCCGACTTACGTGGCTACACCTTC.

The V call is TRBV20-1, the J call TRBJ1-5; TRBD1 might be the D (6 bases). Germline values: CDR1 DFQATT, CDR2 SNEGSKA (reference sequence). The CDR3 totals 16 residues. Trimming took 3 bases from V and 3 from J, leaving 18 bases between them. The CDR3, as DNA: TGCAGTGCTAGTCGGGCTGGACAGAGAGACAATCAGCCCCAGCATTTT. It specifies CSASRAGQRDNQPQHF.

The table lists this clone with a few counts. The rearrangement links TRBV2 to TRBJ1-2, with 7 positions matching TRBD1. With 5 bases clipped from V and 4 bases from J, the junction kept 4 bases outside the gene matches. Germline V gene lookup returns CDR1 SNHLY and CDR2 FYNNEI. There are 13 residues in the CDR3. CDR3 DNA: TGTGCCAGCAGTACAGGGGAGGGCTATGGCTACACCTTC. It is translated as CASSTGEGYGYTF.

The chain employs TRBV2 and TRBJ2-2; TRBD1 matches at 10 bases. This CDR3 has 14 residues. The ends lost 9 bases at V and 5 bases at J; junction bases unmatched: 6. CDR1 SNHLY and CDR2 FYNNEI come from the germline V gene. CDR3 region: CARADRGLTGELFF. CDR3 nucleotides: TGTGCCAGAGCCGACAGGGGGCTTACCGGGGAGCTGTTTTTT.

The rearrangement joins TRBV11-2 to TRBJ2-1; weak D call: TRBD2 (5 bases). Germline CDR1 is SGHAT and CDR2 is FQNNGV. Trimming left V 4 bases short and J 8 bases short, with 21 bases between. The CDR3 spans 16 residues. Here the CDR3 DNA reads TGTGCCAGCAGCTCCCCGGGTGGGCTAGCAGTCGATGAGCAGTTCTTC. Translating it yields CASSSPGGLAVDEQFF.

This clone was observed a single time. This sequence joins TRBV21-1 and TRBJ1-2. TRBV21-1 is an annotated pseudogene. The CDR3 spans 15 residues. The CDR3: CASSKAQTGWYGYTF. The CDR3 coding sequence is TGTGCCAGCAGCAAAGCGCAAACCGGATGGTATGGCTACACCTTC.

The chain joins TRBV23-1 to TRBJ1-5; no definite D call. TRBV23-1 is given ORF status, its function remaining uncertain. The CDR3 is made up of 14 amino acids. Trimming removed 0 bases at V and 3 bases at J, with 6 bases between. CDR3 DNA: TGCGCCAGCAGTCAATCAAAGAACAATCAGCCCCAGCATTTT. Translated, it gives CASSQSKNNQPQHF.

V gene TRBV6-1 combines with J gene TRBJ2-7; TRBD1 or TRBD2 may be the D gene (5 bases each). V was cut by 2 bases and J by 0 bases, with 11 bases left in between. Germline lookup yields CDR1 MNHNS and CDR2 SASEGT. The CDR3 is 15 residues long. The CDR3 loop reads CASSEKRDPSYEQYF. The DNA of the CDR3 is TGTGCCAGCAGTGAAAAGAGGGACCCCTCCTACGAGCAGTACTTC.

The CDR3 nucleotides are TGTGCCAGCAGCTTGGGGAGACTAGCGTTTTCCTACAATGAGCAGTTCTTC. This translates into CASSLGRLAFSYNEQFF. The chain recombines TRBV5-6 with TRBJ2-1, with 8 bases identical to TRBD2. Trimming at V came to 0 bases and at J to 1 base, leaving 6 bases not matched to a gene. Germline V gives CDR1 SGHDT, CDR2 YYEEEE. The length of the CDR3 is 17 residues.

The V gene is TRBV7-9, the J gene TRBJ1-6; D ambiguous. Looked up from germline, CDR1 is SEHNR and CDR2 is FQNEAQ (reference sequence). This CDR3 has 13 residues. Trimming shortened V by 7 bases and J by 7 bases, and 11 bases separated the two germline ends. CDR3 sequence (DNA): TGTGCCAGCACCCGTGGGGTGAATTCACCCCTCCACTTT. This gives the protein CASTRGVNSPLHF.

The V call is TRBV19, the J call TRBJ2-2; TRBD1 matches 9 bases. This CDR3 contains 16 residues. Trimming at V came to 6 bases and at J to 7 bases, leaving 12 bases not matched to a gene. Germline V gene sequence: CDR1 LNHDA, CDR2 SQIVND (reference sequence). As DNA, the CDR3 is TGTGCCAGTAGCCACACAGGGGGCGAGTGGAACGGGGAGCTGTTTTTT. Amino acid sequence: CASSHTGGEWNGELFF.

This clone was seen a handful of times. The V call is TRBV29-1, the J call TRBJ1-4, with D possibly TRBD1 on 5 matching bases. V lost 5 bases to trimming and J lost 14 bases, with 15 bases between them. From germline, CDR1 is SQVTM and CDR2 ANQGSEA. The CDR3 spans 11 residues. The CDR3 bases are TGCAGCGTTTTCGGGGCAGGGCGGCTGTTTTTT. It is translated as CSVFGAGRLFF.

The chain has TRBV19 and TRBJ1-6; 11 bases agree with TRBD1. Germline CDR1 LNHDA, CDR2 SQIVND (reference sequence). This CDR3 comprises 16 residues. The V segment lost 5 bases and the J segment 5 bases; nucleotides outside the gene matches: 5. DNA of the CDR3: TGTGCCAGTAGTGACCGGGACAGGGGGGATAATTCACCCCTCCACTTT. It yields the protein CASSDRDRGDNSPLHF.

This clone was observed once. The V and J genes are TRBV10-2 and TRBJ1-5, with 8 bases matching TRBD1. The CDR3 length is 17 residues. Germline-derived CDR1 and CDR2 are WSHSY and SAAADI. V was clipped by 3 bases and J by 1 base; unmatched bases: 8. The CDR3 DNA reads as TGCGCCAGCAGTGACTACAGGGGGGGCGTAAGCAATCAGCCCCAGCATTTT. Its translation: CASSDYRGGVSNQPQHF.

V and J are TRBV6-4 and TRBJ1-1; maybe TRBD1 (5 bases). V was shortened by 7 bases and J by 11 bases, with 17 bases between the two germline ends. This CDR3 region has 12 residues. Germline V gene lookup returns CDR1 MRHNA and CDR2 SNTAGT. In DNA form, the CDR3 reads TGTGCCAGCAAAAACCTCCAGGGTCGGGCTTTCTTT. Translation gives CASKNLQGRAFF.

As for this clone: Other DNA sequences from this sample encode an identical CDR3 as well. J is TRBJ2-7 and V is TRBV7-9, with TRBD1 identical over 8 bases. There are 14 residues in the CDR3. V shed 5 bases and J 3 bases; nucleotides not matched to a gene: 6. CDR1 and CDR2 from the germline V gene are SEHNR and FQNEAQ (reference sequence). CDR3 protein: CASSLRDRNYEQYF. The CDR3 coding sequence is TGTGCCAGCAGCCTTCGGGACAGGAACTACGAGCAGTACTTC. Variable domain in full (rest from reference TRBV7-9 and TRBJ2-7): DTGVSQNPRHKITKRGQNVTFRCDPISEHNRLYWYRQTLGQGPEFLTYFQNEAQLEKSRLLSDRFSAERPKGSFSTLEIQRTEQGDSAMYLCASSLRDRNYEQYFGPGTRLTVT.

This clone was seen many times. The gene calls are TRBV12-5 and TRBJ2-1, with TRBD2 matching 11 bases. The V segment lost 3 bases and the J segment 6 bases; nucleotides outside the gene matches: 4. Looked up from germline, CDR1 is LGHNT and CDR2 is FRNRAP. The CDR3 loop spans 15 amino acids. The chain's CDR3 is CASGFGTSGVNEQFF. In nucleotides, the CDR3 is TGTGCTAGTGGTTTTGGGACTAGCGGAGTCAATGAGCAGTTCTTC.